Included here is one T cell receptor beta chain sequence, with context. Original processing methods: For nucleated cells, counts were estimated from reference gene primer amplification. The table came from immunoSEQ multiplex PCR; TCRdb's copy has only in-frame clones and leaves some out. The D gene and trimming were derived from the DNA, and the V and J assignments and clone size from that table. This sample has 150,000 to 200,000 clones, with 80% to 90% found just once. V lost 1 base to trimming and J lost 8 bases, with 11 bases between them. In germline, CDR1 is MGHDK, CDR2 SYGVNS. The CDR3 extends over 14 amino acids. The record originates from a study of blood T cell repertoires in COVID-19. At the level of the study: Samples came from the United States, Italy and Spain, spanning acute and convalescent COVID-19. PBMCs, B-cell-depleted T cells, or T cells provided the cDNA or gDNA that made up the material.

The V gene is TRBV25-1, the J gene TRBJ1-4; tentatively, D is TRBD1 (5 bases). The sample was peripheral blood. This clonotype originated in a man aged 18 to 30 who had recovered from COVID-19. CDR3 nucleotides: TGTGCCAGCAGTGAATTCGGGGGAGGGGAAAAACTGTTTTTT. Amino acids: CASSEFGGGEKLFF.